This T cell receptor beta chain was sequenced during a study of T cell changes during pregnancy in multiple sclerosis (dated by TCRdb to between 2018 and 2021). About the study as a whole: Changes in the T cell repertoire over the course of pregnancy were examined in this study in women with multiple sclerosis.

CDR1 and CDR2 were assigned from the germline V gene (reference sequence) as MNHEY and SMNVEV. Clipping removes 6 bases from V and 6 bases from J, with 10 as the unmatched junction base count. From its cysteine to its phenylalanine, the CDR3 spans 15 amino acids. CDR3 DNA is the only sequence kept; it has 45 bases, read in frame from the first base. The library was produced with the immunoSEQ multiplex PCR assay. Entries here come from immuneACCESS through TCRdb and include only in-frame sequences with V and J called. Some clones fail to appear in such tables; in the studies checked, an unresolved V gene covers under half of the shortfall, and the cause of the remainder is unknown. The sample contains tens of thousands of clones, 90% to 95% of them found a single time. The top ten hold roughly 0.81% of the sample. Note on this clone: Its target antigen remains unknown. No qualities accompany the bases; no much larger clone lies one base away.

The sample here was peripheral blood, taken in the third trimester of pregnancy. This sequence originates from a female donor with multiple sclerosis, enrolled in a pregnancy study. The chain links TRBV27 with TRBJ2-2; 7 junctional bases match TRBD2. The CDR3 has the sequence CASRAAAGRAGELFF. The sequenced DNA: TGTGCCAGCAGAGCTGCGGCAGGGAGGGCCGGGGAGCTGTTTTTT.